These T cell receptor beta chains were read from a single sample in a study of T cells expressing NK-cell markers. No DNA is given; TCRdb re-called the 5' RACE reads and lists each CDR3 protein once. The listing records over 350,000 distinct CDR3 sequences. Source material: blood T cells: a sorted CD56 or NKG2C T cell subset, CD4+ or CD8+ T cells, or bulk PBMC T cells (not recorded which). The source of these receptors is a woman aged 45 to 65 in good health. Each CDR3 is given with its conserved first and last residue.

TRBJ2-5,TRBV12-3/TRBV12-4,CASRSRDRDMETQYF
TRBJ1-3,TRBV20-1,CSARAPRGGMNTIYF
TRBJ2-1,TRBV24-1,CATSALSGRVLGEQFF
TRBJ2-2,TRBV11-2,CASSLDPYRVGELFF
TRBJ1-2,TRBV5-1,CASSILRQGDYGYTF
TRBJ2-1,TRBV7-9,CASSPLAGTTYNEQFF
TRBJ2-3,TRBV7-2,CASSLVRRLDTQYF
TRBJ2-1,TRBV15,CATSLSHEQFF
TRBJ2-3,TRBV15,CATQRDGGPDTQYF
TRBJ2-7,TRBV18,CASSLKASYEQYF
TRBJ2-5,TRBV24-1,CATSDTFKGPETQYF
TRBJ2-7,TRBV5-1,CASSSKQGVYEQYF
TRBJ2-7,TRBV7-8,CASSLSGRTYEQYF
TRBJ2-4,TRBV5-1,CASSPGDRGLRDIQYF